The sequence of this TCR beta chain was determined in a study of CD8 T cells in Susac syndrome. A quantity of about 0.5 to 1 ug RNA underwent reverse transcription using random hexamers. The amplification used immunoSEQ multiplex PCR on TCR beta CDR3; it spanned 54 Vbeta and 13 Jbeta. In TCRdb, the immunoSEQ multiplex PCR reads were re-called with MiXCR into one record per CDR3 protein. Of some 150,000 distinct CDR3 sequences listed, about 94% are singletons. Sequencing of TCR beta drew on CD8+ and CD4+ T cells from blood. Relapsing-remitting disease, either stable or active, was present in the treatment-naive patients who were the multiple sclerosis controls. FACS enriched CD8+ TEMRA cells, while bulk CD8+ and CD4+ were negatively isolated. V lost 10 bases and J lost 8, with 11 bases in between. The germline CDR1 and CDR2 sequences are SNHLY and FYNNEI. The CDR3 has 10 amino acids.

Sequenced sample: CD8+ T cells from PBMCs. This sequence was found in a human donor with multiple sclerosis. The chain carries TRBV2 and TRBJ1-1, with unresolved D. CDR3 in amino acids: CATTPREAFF. The CDR3 DNA sequence: TGTGCCACCACTCCAAGGGAAGCTTTCTTT.